This T cell receptor (beta chain) was identified in a study of PD-1 blockade in classical Hodgkin lymphoma. Study at large: The study gave patients nivolumab 3 mg/kg intravenously every 2 weeks.

Study-level results: Healthy donors were reported to have higher baseline TCR diversity than newly diagnosed patients. TCR diversity in CD4+, not CD8+, cells rose significantly by C4D1. For complete responders, baseline diversity was comparable to that of newly diagnosed patients.

The time point denotes: cycle 4 day 1 (C4D1), after 5 to 7 weeks of nivolumab. Exposure to brentuximab vedotin varied, and each patient had relapsed following autologous stem cell transplantation. To note about this clone: Antigen: not known.

Only in-frame clones appear in the TCRdb table, and some are missing; sequencing was by immunoSEQ multiplex PCR. The sample has about 89,000 clones; 90% are singletons. This CDR3 spans 16 amino acids. Germline loops: CDR1 WNHNN, CDR2 SYGVQD (reference sequence). V was pared by 8 bases and J by 2 bases, with 10 bases of the junction left unmatched. This TCR derives from a human donor with classical Hodgkin lymphoma. V usage is TRBV10-1 and J usage is TRBJ1-3, with 9 bases that match TRBD1. The sequencing here drew on peripheral blood mononuclear cells (PBMCs), taken before the fourth cycle of nivolumab. The CDR3 coding sequence is TGCGCCAGCTTTCAAGGGGACAGGGTCACTGGAAACACCATATATTTT. Translated: CASFQGDRVTGNTIYF.